This TCR beta chain was found in a study of blood T cell repertoires in COVID-19 (dated by TCRdb to 2019 to 2021). For the wider study: Samples from collaborators originated in the United States, Italy and Spain and spanned both the acute and convalescent phases of COVID-19. The material from the prospective study consisted of cDNA or gDNA derived from T cells, B-cell-depleted T cells, or PBMCs. Deeply sampled blood TCRbeta repertoires from subjects exposed to, actively infected with, or recovered from COVID-19 were included in the dataset. The repertoires were released in a freely available public database meant as a resource for research on the immune response to SARS-CoV-2. Samples were obtained from the ongoing ImmuneRACE study (first 160 participants) and from over 1,000 subjects provided by 6 global collaborators. Nearly every sample came with metadata listing a de-identified subject ID, COVID-19 status, age in years and sex. Where HLA class I and class II types were available, the types were taken from metadata supplied by the sample provider, not from assay-based typing. What the research found in general, with its limitations: The amount of clinical and demographic metadata varied by source and participant and was provided uncurated.

At the junction V is shortened by 5 bases and J by 0 bases; bases outside the gene matches: 12. Its CDR3 holds 18 amino acids, cysteine through phenylalanine. CDR3 DNA only is kept here, 54 bases in frame from base 1. For CDR1 and CDR2, the germline V gene lists MNHEY and SVGEGT. TCRbeta CDR3 regions were amplified from genomic DNA by means of the immunoSEQ Assay, a bias-controlled multiplex PCR. As for the authors' bioinformatics: Nucleated cell counts per sample were estimated from amplification of reference gene primers within the assay. Sequence reads were collapsed and filtered to measure the absolute abundance of every unique TCRbeta CDR3 rearrangement. Productive Simpson clonality was computed per sample as the square root of Simpson's diversity index over productive rearrangements. TCRdb obtained this table from immuneACCESS and retained in-frame rearrangements with V and J assigned. These tables miss some clones; where compared with another copy, unresolved V genes account for less than half of the shortfall, and the remainder is unexplained. V and J calls and clone size are copied from that table; D and trimming were computed from the DNA. The sample contains 100,000 or so clones, more than 70% of them found a single time. The ten largest clones take up 13% of the sample.

The collaborating institutions used their own protocols to collect whole blood in K2EDTA tubes. For TCRbeta analysis, collaborators shipped samples in one of three forms: frozen whole blood, isolated PBMCs, or DNA extracted from either of those sample types. Turning to this clone: What this receptor recognizes is not known. No qualities accompany the bases; no much larger clone lies one base away.

The sequenced material came from peripheral blood. The sequence joins TRBV6-2 or TRBV6-3 to TRBJ1-1; 10 junctional bases match TRBD1. The clonotype originates from a human donor in a cohort sampled during active COVID-19. The nucleotides read TGTGCCAGCAGTGCACGGGCGGGACAGGGGCCCATGAACACTGAAGCTTTCTTT. This codes for CASSARAGQGPMNTEAFF.